One TCR beta chain is described in this entry. Data came from immunoSEQ multiplex PCR; TCRdb stores just in-frame clones and leaves some out. The profile shows tens of thousands of clones, less than 95% of them singletons. The sample originates from a study of T cell changes during pregnancy in multiple sclerosis. The CDR3 consists of 14 residues. The V gene end was trimmed by 6 bases and the J gene end by 5 bases; junction bases not matched to a gene: 4. From germline, CDR1 is LNHDA and CDR2 SQIVND (reference sequence). The rearrangement joins TRBV19 to TRBJ1-6; TRBD1 matches 7 bases. This clonotype was obtained from a female donor with multiple sclerosis, enrolled in a pregnancy study. The input for sequencing was peripheral blood, taken in the second trimester of pregnancy. In nucleotides, the CDR3 is TGTGCCAGTAGCCCCGGGACAGATAATTCACCCCTCCACTTT. Its protein product is CASSPGTDNSPLHF.